This TCR beta chain was retrieved from a study of blood T cell repertoires in COVID-19. About the study: Both acute and convalescent COVID-19 samples were obtained from the United States, Italy and Spain. Sources were T cells, B-cell-depleted T cells, or PBMCs; the material itself was cDNA or gDNA.

This CDR3 has 14 residues. Germline lookup yields CDR1 SNHLY and CDR2 FYNNEI. V gave up 7 bases and J gave up 10 bases, with 20 bases separating them. In this sample, this clone turned up once. Authors' processing steps: How many nucleated cells were present was estimated from reference gene primer amplification. Assay: immunoSEQ multiplex PCR; the TCRdb copy retains only in-frame clones and omits some. V and J calls and clone size are given by that table; D and trimming were obtained from the DNA. The sample holds 200,000 to 300,000 clones, just under 85% seen once. The receptor's source is a woman aged 60-75 years with active or convalescent COVID-19. The rearrangement joins TRBV2 to TRBJ1-5; a weak D match, TRBD1 (6 bases). The source material was peripheral blood. CDR3 sequence: CASTTPEQGPPQHF. The DNA of the CDR3 is TGTGCCAGCACCACACCGGAACAGGGTCCCCCCCAGCATTTT.